Listed here are 8 T cell receptor beta chains from one sample, sequenced in a study of T cell repertoires in cytomegalovirus infection. The antigens these receptors bind are not known. TCRdb reprocessed the reads via MiXCR and lists one record per CDR3 protein. The table has hundreds of thousands of distinct CDR3 sequences, about 33% seen once. Material: cultured PBMCs, obtained from culture after CMV antigen stimulation. All receptors derive from a human donor in good health (CMV status not recorded). Some clones in this sample may be carry-over from other donors' samples.

Only a few counts were recorded for this clonotype. V is TRBV7-2 and J is TRBJ2-1; D not resolved. This CDR3 is built from 13 residues. CDR1 and CDR2 from the germline V gene are SGHTA and FQGNSA. Trimming cost V 1 base and J 7 bases, with 8 bases left between them. CDR3 loop: CASSLVGFNEQFF. CDR3 DNA: TGTGCCAGCAGCTTAGTTGGGTTTAATGAGCAGTTCTTC.

V and J are TRBV18 and TRBJ1-1; maybe TRBD1 (5 bases). With 3 bases removed from V and 0 bases from J, the gap between germline ends came to 14 bases. Germline lookup yields CDR1 KGHSH and CDR2 LQKENI. The CDR3 extends over 16 amino acids. CDR3 amino acids: CASSPRDGGMNTEAFF. CDR3 nucleotides: TGTGCCAGCTCACCCCGGGATGGGGGAATGAACACTGAAGCTTTCTTT. The whole variable domain, filled in from reference TRBV18 and TRBJ1-1, reads NAGVMQNPRHLVRRRGQEARLRCSPMKGHSHVYWYRQLPEEGLKFMVYLQKENIIDESGMPKERFSAEFPKEGPSILRIQQVVRGDSAAYFCASSPRDGGMNTEAFFGQGTRLTVV.

This clonotype was seen more than once but under ten times. This chain links TRBV7-2 with TRBJ1-6, with 8 bases that match TRBD1. This CDR3 contains 13 residues. J lost 10 bases, V lost 6 bases, and 5 bases had no gene match. The germline gives CDR1 SGHTA, CDR2 FQGNSA. This chain's CDR3 is CASREQGGSPLHF. The CDR3 DNA reads TGTGCCAGCAGAGAACAGGGGGGGTCACCCCTCCACTTT. Full variable domain (outside the CDR3, taken from reference TRBV7-2 and TRBJ1-6): GAGVSQSPSNKVTEKGKDVELRCDPISGHTALYWYRQSLGQGLEFLIYFQGNSAPDKSGLPSDRFSAERTGGSVSTLTIQRTQQEDSAVYLCASREQGGSPLHFGNGTRLTVT.

The rearrangement uses TRBV7-9 and TRBJ2-7; the D is unclear. The V gene's germline CDR1 is SEHNR and CDR2 FQNEAQ (reference sequence). The CDR3 loop spans 15 amino acids. Trimming left V 1 base short and J 0 bases short, with 10 bases between. This CDR3 reads CASSLEGPSSYEQYV. CDR3 DNA: TGTGCCAGCAGCTTAGAGGGTCCTAGCTCCTACGAGCAGTACGTC.

The rearrangement joins TRBV12-3 or TRBV12-4 to TRBJ2-1; 10 nucleotides match TRBD2. This CDR3 is 14 amino acids long. V shed 6 bases and J 6 bases; nucleotides not matched to a gene: 5. CDR3 residues: CASRAGTSANEQFF. The CDR3 coding sequence is TGTGCCAGCAGAGCCGGGACTAGCGCCAATGAGCAGTTCTTC.

This clonotype was seen a few times. The chain employs TRBV12-3 or TRBV12-4 and TRBJ1-5; D gene ambiguous. This CDR3 region has 13 residues. The ends were cut back, 8 bases at V and 6 bases at J, with 14 bases in the middle. The CDR3 spells CASSRGLGQPQHF. Here the CDR3 DNA reads TGTGCCAGCTCCCGGGGTCTCGGTCAGCCCCAGCATTTT.

This clonotype was picked up many times. This chain joins TRBV7-9 and TRBJ1-2, with D unresolved. This CDR3 has 12 residues. V was cut by 4 bases and J by 4 bases, with 7 bases left in between. Germline assignment: CDR1 SEHNR and CDR2 FQNEAQ (reference sequence). CDR3: CASSSYIYGYTF. The DNA for the CDR3 is TGTGCCAGCAGCTCCTACATCTATGGCTACACCTTC.

This rearrangement joins TRBV7-2 to TRBJ2-1; the match to TRBD2 covers 14 bases. V shed 5 bases, J shed 7 bases, and the junction held 7 bases outside the gene matches. This CDR3 comprises 16 residues. Germline CDR1 and CDR2: SGHTA and FQGNSA. As DNA, the CDR3 is TGTGCCAGCAGCCAGACTAGCGGGAGGGCCGGGAATGAGCAGTTCTTC. Translating gives CASSQTSGRAGNEQFF.